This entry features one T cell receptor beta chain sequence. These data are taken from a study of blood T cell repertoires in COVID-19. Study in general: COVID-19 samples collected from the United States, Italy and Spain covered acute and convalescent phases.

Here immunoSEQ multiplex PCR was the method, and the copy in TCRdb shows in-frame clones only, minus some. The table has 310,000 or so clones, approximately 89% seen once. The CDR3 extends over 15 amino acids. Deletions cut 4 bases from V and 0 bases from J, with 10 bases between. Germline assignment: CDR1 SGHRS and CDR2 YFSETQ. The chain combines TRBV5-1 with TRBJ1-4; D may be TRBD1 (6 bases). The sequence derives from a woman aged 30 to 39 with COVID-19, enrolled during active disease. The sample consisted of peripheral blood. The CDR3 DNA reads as TGCGCCAGCAGCGCCCACAGGGCAACTAATGAAAAACTGTTTTTT. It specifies CASSAHRATNEKLFF.